The TCR beta chain under discussion was sequenced for a study of T cells in Graves' hyperthyroidism and ophthalmopathy. Broader study findings: The model's output predicted ophthalmopathy at a median of roughly 6.9 months prior to onset. Also found in blood were most expanded thyroid clonotypes above 0.001.

Newly diagnosed patients aged 18 to 65 had hyperthyroidism of under 2 months' duration. Amplified TCR beta CDR3 regions came from RNA transcripts. First-round RT-PCR of the TCR CDR3 relied on the HTBI primer set. In TCRdb, the multiplex PCR reads were re-called with MiXCR into one record per CDR3 protein. The sample holds a few hundred thousand distinct CDR3 sequences; about 15% are singletons and the top ten take under 8%. This clonotype has a count of ten or more. The target antigen is unknown. The CDR3 covers 15 residues. The V gene lost 6 bases and the J gene lost 0 bases, with 12 bases spanning the gap.

What was sequenced was blood. The rearrangement uses TRBV12-3 or TRBV12-4 and TRBJ1-5, with D unclear. The clonotype comes from a woman aged 30 to 39 with Graves' hyperthyroidism. CDR3 sequence: CASSQGRYSNQPQHF. CDR3 DNA: TGTGCCAGCAGCCAAGGGAGGTATAGCAATCAGCCCCAGCATTTT.